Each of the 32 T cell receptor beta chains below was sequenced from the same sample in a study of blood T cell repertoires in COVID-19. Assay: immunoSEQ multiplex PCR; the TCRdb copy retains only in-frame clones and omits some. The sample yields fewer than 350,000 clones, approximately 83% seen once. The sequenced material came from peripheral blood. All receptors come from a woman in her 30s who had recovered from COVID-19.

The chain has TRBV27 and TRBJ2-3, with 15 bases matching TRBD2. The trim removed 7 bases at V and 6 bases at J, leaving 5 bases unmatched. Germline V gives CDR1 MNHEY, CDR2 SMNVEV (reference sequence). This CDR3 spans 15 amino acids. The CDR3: CASNGLAGGVDTQYF. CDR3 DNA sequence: TGTGCCAGCAACGGACTAGCGGGAGGGGTGGATACGCAGTATTTT.

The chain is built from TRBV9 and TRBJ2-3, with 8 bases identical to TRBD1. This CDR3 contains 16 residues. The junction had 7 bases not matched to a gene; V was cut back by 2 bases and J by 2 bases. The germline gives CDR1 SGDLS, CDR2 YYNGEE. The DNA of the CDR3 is TGTGCCAGCAGCGTTATGGGGACAGGCGCCACAGATACGCAGTATTTT. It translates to CASSVMGTGATDTQYF. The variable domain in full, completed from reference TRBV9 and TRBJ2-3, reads DSGVTQTPKHLITATGQRVTLRCSPRSGDLSVYWYQQSLDQGLQFLIQYYNGEERAKGNILERFSAQQFPDLHSELNLSSLELGDSALYFCASSVMGTGATDTQYFGPGTRLTVL.

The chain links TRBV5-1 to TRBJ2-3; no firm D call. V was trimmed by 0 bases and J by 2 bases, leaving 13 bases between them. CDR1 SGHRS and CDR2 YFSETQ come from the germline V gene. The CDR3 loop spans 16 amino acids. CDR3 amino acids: CASSLAREPPTDTQYF. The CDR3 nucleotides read TGCGCCAGCAGCTTGGCTAGAGAACCCCCCACAGATACGCAGTATTTT. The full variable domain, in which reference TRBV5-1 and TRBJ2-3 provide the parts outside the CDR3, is KAGVTQTPRYLIKTRGQQVTLSCSPISGHRSVSWYQQTPGQGLQFLFEYFSETQRNKGNFPGRFSGRQFSNSRSEMNVSTLELGDSALYLCASSLAREPPTDTQYFGPGTRLTVL.

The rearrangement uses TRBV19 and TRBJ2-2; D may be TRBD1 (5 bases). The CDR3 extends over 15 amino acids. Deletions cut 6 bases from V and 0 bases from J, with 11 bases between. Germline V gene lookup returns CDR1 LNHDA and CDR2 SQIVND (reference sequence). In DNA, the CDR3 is TGTGCCAGTAGAAAGGAGACAGCGAACACCGGGGAGCTGTTTTTT. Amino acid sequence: CASRKETANTGELFF.

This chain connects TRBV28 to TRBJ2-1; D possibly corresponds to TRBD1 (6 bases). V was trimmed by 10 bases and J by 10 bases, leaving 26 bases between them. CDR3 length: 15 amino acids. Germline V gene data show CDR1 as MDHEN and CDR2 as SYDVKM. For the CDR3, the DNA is TGTGCCACCAGAGCAGTTGGGGACAAGGGCCGGGAGCAGTTCTTC. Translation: CATRAVGDKGREQFF. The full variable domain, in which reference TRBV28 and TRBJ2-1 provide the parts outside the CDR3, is DVKVTQSSRYLVKRTGEKVFLECVQDMDHENMFWYRQDPGLGLRLIYFSYDVKMKEKGDIPEGYSVSREKKERFSLILESASTNQTSMYLCATRAVGDKGREQFFGPGTRLTVL.

DNA for the CDR3: TGTGCCAGCAGCTGGGGGACAGGGGCGAATTACGAGCAGTACTTC. It yields the protein CASSWGTGANYEQYF. The chain uses TRBV7-8 and TRBJ2-7; TRBD1 matches 10 bases. CDR3 length equals 15 residues. Losses at the gene ends were 4 bases for V and 4 bases for J; bases not matched to a gene: 7. In germline, CDR1 is SGHVS, CDR2 FQNEAQ.

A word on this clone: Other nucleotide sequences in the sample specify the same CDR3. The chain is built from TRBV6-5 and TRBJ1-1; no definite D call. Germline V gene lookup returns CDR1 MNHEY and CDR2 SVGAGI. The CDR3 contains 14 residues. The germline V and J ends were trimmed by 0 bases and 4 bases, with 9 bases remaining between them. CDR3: CASSYSGGRTEAFF. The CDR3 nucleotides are TGTGCCAGCAGTTACTCGGGCGGGCGCACTGAAGCTTTCTTT.

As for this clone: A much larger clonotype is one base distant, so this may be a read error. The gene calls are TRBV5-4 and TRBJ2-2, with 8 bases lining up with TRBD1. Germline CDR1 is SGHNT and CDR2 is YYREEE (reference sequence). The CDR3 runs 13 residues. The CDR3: CASSLDRAGELFF. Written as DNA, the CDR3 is TGTGCCAGCAGTTTGGACAGGGCCGGGGAGCTGTTTTTT. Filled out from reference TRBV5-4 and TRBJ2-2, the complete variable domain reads ETGVTQSPTHLIKTRGQQVTLRCSSQSGHNTVSWYQQALGQGPQFIFQYYREEENGRGNFPPRFSGLQFPNYSSELNVNALELDDSALYLCASSLDRAGELFFGEGSRLTVL.

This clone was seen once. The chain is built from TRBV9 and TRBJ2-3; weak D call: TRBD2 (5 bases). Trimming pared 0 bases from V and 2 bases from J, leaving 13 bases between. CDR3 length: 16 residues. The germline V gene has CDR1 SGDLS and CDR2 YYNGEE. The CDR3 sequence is CASSVDLAGYTDTQYF. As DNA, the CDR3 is TGTGCCAGCAGCGTAGATCTGGCGGGTTACACAGATACGCAGTATTTT.

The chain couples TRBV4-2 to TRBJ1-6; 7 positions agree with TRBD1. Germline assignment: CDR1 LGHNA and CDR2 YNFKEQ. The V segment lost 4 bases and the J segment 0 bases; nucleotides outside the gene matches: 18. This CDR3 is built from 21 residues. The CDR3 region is CASSPYSGQTTKSSYNSPLHF. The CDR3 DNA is TGTGCCAGCAGCCCTTACTCGGGACAGACAACAAAGTCCTCCTATAATTCACCCCTCCACTTT.

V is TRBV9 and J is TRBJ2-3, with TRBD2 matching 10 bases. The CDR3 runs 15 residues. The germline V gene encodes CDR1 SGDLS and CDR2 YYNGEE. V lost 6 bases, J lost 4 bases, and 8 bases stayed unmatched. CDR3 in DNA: TGTGCCAGCACTCAGCGGGAGGGGGTGGCAGATACGCAGTATTTT. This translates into CASTQREGVADTQYF.

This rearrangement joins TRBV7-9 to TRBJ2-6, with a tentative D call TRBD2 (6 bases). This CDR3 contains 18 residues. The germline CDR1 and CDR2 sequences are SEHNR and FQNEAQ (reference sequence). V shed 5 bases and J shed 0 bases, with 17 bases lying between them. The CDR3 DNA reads TGTGCCAGCAGCCCATCGATCGGGGGTGACTCTGGGGCCAACGTCCTGACTTTC. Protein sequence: CASSPSIGGDSGANVLTF.

CDR3 amino acids: CASSLWASGNSYNEQFF. Here the CDR3 DNA reads TGTGCCAGCAGCTTATGGGCTAGCGGGAACTCCTACAATGAGCAGTTCTTC. The V gene is TRBV7-6, the J gene TRBJ2-1; the match to TRBD2 covers 9 bases. The germline V gene encodes CDR1 SGHVS and CDR2 FNYEAQ. The CDR3 covers 17 residues. J was trimmed by 0 bases and V by 2 bases; bases with no gene match: 5.

Here the CDR3 reads CASSPLMGATEAFF. CDR3 sequence (DNA): TGTGCCAGCAGCCCGTTAATGGGGGCTACAGAAGCTTTCTTT. This sequence joins TRBV7-9 and TRBJ1-1, with a possible D match to TRBD1 (6 bases). CDR1 is SEHNR, CDR2 FQNEAQ, per germline (reference sequence). The CDR3 length is 14 residues. V was shortened by 5 bases and J by 8 bases, with 18 bases between the two germline ends.

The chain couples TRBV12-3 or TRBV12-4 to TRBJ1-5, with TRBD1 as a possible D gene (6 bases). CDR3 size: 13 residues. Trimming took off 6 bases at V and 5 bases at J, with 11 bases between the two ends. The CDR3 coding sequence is TGTGCCAGCAGGAACAGGGTTGATCAGCCCCAGCATTTT. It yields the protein CASRNRVDQPQHF.

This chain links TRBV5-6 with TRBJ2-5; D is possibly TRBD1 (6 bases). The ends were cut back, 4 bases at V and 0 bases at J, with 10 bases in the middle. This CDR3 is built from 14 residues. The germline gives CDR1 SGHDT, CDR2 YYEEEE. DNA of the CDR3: TGTGCCAGCAGCGGGACACCGTACCAAGAGACCCAGTACTTC. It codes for CASSGTPYQETQYF.

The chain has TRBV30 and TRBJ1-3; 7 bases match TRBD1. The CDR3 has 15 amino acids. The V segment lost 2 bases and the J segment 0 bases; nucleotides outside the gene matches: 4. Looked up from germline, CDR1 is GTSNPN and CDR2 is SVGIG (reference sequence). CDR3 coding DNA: TGTGCCTGGAGTAGGGACAGCCTCTCTGGAAACACCATATATTTT. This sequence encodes CAWSRDSLSGNTIYF.

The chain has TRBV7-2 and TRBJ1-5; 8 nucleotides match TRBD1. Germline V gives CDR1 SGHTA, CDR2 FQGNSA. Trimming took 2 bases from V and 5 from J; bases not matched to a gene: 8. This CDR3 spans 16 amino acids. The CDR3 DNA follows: TGTGCCAGCAGCTTATATGGGACAGGATATTATCAGCCCCAGCATTTT. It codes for CASSLYGTGYYQPQHF.

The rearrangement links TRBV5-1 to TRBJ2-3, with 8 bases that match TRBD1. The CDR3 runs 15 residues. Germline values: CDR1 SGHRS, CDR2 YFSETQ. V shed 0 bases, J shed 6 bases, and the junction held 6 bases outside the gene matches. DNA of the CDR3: TGCGCCAGCAGCTTGGCGGACAGGGCCGCCGATACGCAGTATTTT. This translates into CASSLADRAADTQYF.

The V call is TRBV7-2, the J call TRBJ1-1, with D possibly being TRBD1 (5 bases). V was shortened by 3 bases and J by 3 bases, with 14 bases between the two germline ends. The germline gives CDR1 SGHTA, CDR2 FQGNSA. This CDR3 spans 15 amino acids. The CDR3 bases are TGTGCCAGCAGCTTCCTGACAGCCAGGGACACTGAAGCTTTCTTT. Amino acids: CASSFLTARDTEAFF.

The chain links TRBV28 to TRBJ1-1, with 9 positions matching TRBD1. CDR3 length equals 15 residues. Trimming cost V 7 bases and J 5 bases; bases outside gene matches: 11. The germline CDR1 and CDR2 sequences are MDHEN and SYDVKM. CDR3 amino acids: CASTSGGQGRTEAFF. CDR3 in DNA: TGTGCCAGCACCTCGGGGGGACAGGGTCGGACTGAAGCTTTCTTT.

The DNA of the CDR3 is TGTGCCAGCAGTGGCGAGGGGGCCGCTGAAGCTTTCTTT. As protein: CASSGEGAAEAFF. This chain links TRBV2 with TRBJ1-1, with 7 nucleotides matching TRBD1. Germline CDR1 and CDR2: SNHLY and FYNNEI. CDR3 length: 13 amino acids. V shed 4 bases, J shed 6 bases, and the junction held 5 bases outside the gene matches.

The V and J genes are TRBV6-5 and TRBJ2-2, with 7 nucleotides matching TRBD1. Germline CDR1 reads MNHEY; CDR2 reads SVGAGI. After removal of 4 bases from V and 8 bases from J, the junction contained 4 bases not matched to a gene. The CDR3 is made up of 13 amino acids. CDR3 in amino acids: CASSSTGSGELFF. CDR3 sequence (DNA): TGTGCCAGCAGTTCGACAGGGTCAGGGGAGCTGTTTTTT.

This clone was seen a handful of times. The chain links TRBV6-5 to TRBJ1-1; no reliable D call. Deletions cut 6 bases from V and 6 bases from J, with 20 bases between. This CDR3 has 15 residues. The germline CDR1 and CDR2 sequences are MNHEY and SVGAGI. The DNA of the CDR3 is TGTGCCAGCAGCTCGCTCCTCGGTAGAGTCGCTGAAGCTTTCTTT. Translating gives CASSSLLGRVAEAFF.

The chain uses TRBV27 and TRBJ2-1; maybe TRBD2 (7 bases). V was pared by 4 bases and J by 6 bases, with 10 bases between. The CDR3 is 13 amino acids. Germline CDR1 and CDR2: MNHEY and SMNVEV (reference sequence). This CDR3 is CASSSGGPNEQFF. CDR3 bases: TGTGCCAGCAGTTCCGGGGGGCCCAATGAGCAGTTCTTC.

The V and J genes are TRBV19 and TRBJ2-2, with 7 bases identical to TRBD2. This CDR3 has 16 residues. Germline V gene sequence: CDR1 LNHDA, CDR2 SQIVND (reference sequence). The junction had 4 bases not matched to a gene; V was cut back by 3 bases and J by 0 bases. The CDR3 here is CASSISGPSNTGELFF. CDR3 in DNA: TGTGCCAGTAGTATTAGCGGGCCCTCGAACACCGGGGAGCTGTTTTTT.

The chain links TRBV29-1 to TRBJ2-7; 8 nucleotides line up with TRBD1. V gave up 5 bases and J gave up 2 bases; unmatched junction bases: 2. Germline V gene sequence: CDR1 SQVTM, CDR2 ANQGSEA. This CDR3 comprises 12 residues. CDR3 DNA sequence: TGCAGCGTTATGACAGGGGCCTACGAGCAGTACTTC. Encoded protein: CSVMTGAYEQYF.

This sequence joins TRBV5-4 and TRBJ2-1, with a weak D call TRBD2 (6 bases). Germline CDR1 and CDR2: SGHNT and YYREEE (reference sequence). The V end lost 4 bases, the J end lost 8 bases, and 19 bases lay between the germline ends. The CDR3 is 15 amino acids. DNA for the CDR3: TGTGCCAGCAGCCCGGACTACCCTGCATCCTATGAGCAGTTCTTC. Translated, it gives CASSPDYPASYEQFF.

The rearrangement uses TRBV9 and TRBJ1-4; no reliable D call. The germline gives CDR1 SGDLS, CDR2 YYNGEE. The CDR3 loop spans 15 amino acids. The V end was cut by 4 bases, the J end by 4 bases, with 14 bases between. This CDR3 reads CASSPRPTGNEKLFF. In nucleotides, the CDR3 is TGTGCCAGCAGCCCGAGGCCGACGGGTAATGAAAAACTGTTTTTT.

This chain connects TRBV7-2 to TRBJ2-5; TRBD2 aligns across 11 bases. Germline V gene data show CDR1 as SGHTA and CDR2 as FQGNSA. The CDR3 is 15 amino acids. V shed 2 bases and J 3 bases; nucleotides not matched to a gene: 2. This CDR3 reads CASSLPSGRKETQYF. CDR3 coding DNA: TGTGCCAGCAGCTTACCTAGCGGGAGGAAAGAGACCCAGTACTTC.

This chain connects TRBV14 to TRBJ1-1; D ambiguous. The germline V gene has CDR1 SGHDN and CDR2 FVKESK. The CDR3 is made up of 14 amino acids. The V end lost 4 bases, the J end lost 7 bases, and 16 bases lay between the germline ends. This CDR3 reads CASSPRNGRVEAFF. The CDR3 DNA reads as TGTGCCAGCAGCCCCAGAAACGGGAGGGTTGAAGCTTTCTTT.

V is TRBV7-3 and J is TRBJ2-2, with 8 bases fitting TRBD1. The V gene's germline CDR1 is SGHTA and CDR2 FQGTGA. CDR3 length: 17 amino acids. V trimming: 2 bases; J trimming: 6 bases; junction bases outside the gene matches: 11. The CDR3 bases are TGTGCCAGCAGCTTATCCCAGGGGGCGGGGAAGGCCGGGGAGCTGTTTTTT. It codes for CASSLSQGAGKAGELFF.